This TCR beta chain was recovered during a study of OX40 agonist ivuxolimab in advanced cancers. Overall study context: Participants, 80% to 90% male, averaged about 59 years of age, ranging from about 23 to 90. Eligibility rules accepted prior anti-PD-1, anti-PD-L1 or anti-CTLA-4 therapy, and under 45% had some.

Overall study results and limits: Both CD4+ and CD8+ T cell populations in blood had undergone clonal expansion by week 6 at 0.1 to 3.0 mg/kg. Partly responding patients at 0.1-3.0 mg/kg showed some of the smallest clonal expansion.

Germline V gene lookup returns CDR1 MDHEN and CDR2 SYDVKM. The CDR3 consists of 15 residues. V lost 6 bases, J lost 6 bases, and 13 bases stayed unmatched. For this clone: Antigen unknown.

Assay: immunoSEQ multiplex PCR; the TCRdb copy retains only in-frame clones and omits some. The sample lists some 35,000 clones; roughly 87% were seen once. The clonotype was recovered from an adult with an advanced solid tumor such as melanoma, head and neck, liver or kidney cancer. The V gene is TRBV28, the J gene TRBJ2-7; 8 nucleotides line up with TRBD1. This specimen consisted of CD4+ or CD8+ T cells sorted from blood, obtained in a trial of the OX40 agonist ivuxolimab. The CDR3 DNA sequence: TGTGCCAGCAGCCAAGGAGGACAGGGAACACGCGAGCAGTACTTC. Amino acids: CASSQGGQGTREQYF.